Sequencing of this T cell receptor (beta chain) was carried out in a study of identical twins. General study results and limits: Whereas memory repertoires showed no such difference, abundant cord blood beta clonotypes carried fewer insertions. There was more out-of-frame TCR alpha sharing in monozygotic twins than models estimated. Conclusions relied on cross-sectional statistical analysis, not following the same donors.

TCRdb re-called the 5' RACE reads with MiXCR, one entry per CDR3 protein. Of nearly 650,000 distinct CDR3 sequences listed, 7% to 7.5% were seen once; the top ten hold around 1.6%. The sample holds many counts of this clonotype. What it binds is unknown. The V gene lost 2 bases and the J gene lost 0 bases, with 10 bases spanning the gap. From germline, CDR1 is KGHSY and CDR2 FQNENV. The CDR3 spans 15 residues. The same sample was also used in a study of yellow fever vaccine responses in identical twins.

This rearrangement joins TRBV16 to TRBJ1-2, with a tentative D call TRBD1 (5 bases). Sequencing used PBMCs. The TCR sequence derives from a woman under 30 in good health. The CDR3 DNA reads as TGTGCCAGCAGCCAAACCCTGACAGCTAACTATGGCTACACCTTC. Encoded protein: CASSQTLTANYGYTF.